The sequence of this T cell receptor beta chain was determined in a study of T cell responses to AZD1222 COVID-19 vaccine. Study-wide points: Spike-specific TCRs gained breadth and depth after people received two AZD1222 doses. Researchers took repertoire samples only after the peak T cell response had come. The reported proportion of spike-specific TCRs targeting unmutated variant regions was nearly half. White British donors predominated, females outnumbered males, and clonal diversity was possibly underestimated.

With regard to this clone: The antigen is unknown.

Libraries were prepared by immunoSEQ multiplex PCR; TCRdb keeps only in-frame clonotypes and omits some of them. The sample shows about 180,000 clones, about 90% of them seen only once. The source material was peripheral blood, sampled on day 0 of AZD1222 vaccination. The clonotype comes from an adult in good health.

CDR3 sequence: CASSFPNYNQPQHF. The CDR3 nucleotides are TGTGCCAGCAGTTTCCCGAACTACAATCAGCCCCAGCATTTT. This chain links TRBV28 with TRBJ1-5; D gene unclear. Germline values: CDR1 MDHEN, CDR2 SYDVKM. Trimming cost V 3 bases and J 3 bases, with 9 bases left between them. The CDR3 totals 14 residues.